This TCR beta chain came from a study of spatial heterogeneity in lung cancer. Looking at the study overall: The study sequenced follow-up PBMC samples when they were available, at a median of about two years after resection.

TCRdb reanalysed the 5' RACE reads using MiXCR and keeps one entry per CDR3 protein. The table has fewer than 150,000 distinct CDR3 sequences, approximately 10% seen once; the top ten hold approximately 24%. The CDR3 runs to 15 residues. Germline values: CDR1 LNHDA, CDR2 SQIVND (reference sequence). With 5 bases clipped from V and 6 bases from J, the junction kept 8 bases outside the gene matches. Described time point: blood at routine non-recurrence follow-up after resection. This clonotype was recorded at least ten times. The chain carries TRBV19 and TRBJ2-1; 9 bases fit TRBD2. The source is a female donor with early-stage non-small cell lung cancer. Source: PBMCs, taken at follow-up. The CDR3 DNA reads as TGTGCCAGTAGTGTCCAGGGACTAGCTTTCAATGAGCAGTTCTTC. Translating gives CASSVQGLAFNEQFF.